This TCR beta chain stems from a study of T cells in Graves' hyperthyroidism and ophthalmopathy. What was amplified from RNA transcripts were TCR beta CDR3 regions. The study used the HTBI primer set for a first-round RT-PCR of the TCR CDR3. TCRdb re-derived calls from the multiplex PCR reads in MiXCR, one entry per CDR3 protein. The table has under 300,000 distinct CDR3 sequences, about 20% seen once. CDR1 and CDR2 from the germline V gene are DFQATT and SNEGSKA (reference sequence). V was clipped by 0 bases and J by 7 bases, with 12 bases between them. The CDR3 sequence is 13 residues long. This clonotype occurred once.

Specimen: blood. This TCR was sampled from a man aged 25-45 years with Graves' ophthalmopathy. The J gene is TRBJ2-5, the V gene TRBV20-1; no reliable D call. The CDR3 DNA sequence: TGCAGTGCTAGAGATCGCGGCGCAGGGACCCAGTACTTC. This gives the protein CSARDRGAGTQYF.